A selection of T cell receptor beta chains follows, all from one sample in a study of T cell repertoires in aging, cancer and after chemotherapy. TCRdb reanalysed the multiplex PCR reads using MiXCR and keeps one entry per CDR3 protein. The sample lists 7,000 to 9,500 distinct CDR3 sequences, about 30% occurring once. Input material: blood. These receptors originate from a human donor in good health. Each CDR3 is given with its conserved first and last residue. The D gene is left open where the match is weak. Some rows mark clone size as missing; the rest say once, few, many or name a class of expanded clone.

j_gene	len	v_gene	d_gene	abundance	CDR3nt	CDR3aa
TRBJ2-7	16	TRBV29-1	.	medium-sized	TGCAGCGTTGAAGATGACGCAGCAACGGGGGCGAACGAGCAGTACTTC	CSVEDDAATGANEQYF
TRBJ1-1	13	TRBV15	.	few	TGTGCCACCAGCAGAGATAGGGGGACTGAAGCTTTCTTT	CATSRDRGTEAFF
TRBJ1-4	17	TRBV27	.	medium-sized	TGTGCCAGCAGCAAGACAGCCTACCTCGGAACTAATGAAAAACTGTTTTTT	CASSKTAYLGTNEKLFF
TRBJ1-2	15	TRBV5-4	.	few	TGTGCCAGCAGCTCGCGGGAGGCCAGCGTCTATGGCTACACCTTC	CASSSREASVYGYTF
TRBJ1-3	16	TRBV29-1	.	.	TGCAGCGTTGAAGTTCCTTGGCCCGCCTCTGGAAACACCATATATTTT	CSVEVPWPASGNTIYF
TRBJ2-2	15	TRBV6-5	.	medium-sized	TGTGCCAGCAGCTTCGGTGACAGCTACACCGGGGAGCTGTTTTTT	CASSFGDSYTGELFF
TRBJ1-5	13	TRBV6-2/TRBV6-3	.	.	TGTGCCAGCAGTCCCCCCCCCAATCAGCCCCAGCATTTT	CASSPPPNQPQHF
TRBJ2-1	16	TRBV30	TRBD2	medium-sized	TGTGCCTGGGTATCAGGGACTAGCGGAACCTACAATGAGCAGTTCTTC	CAWVSGTSGTYNEQFF
TRBJ2-1	14	TRBV6-5	TRBD2	medium-sized	TGTGCCAGCCGGGCACTGGGGGGGTACAATGAGCAGTTCTTC	CASRALGGYNEQFF
TRBJ2-7	13	TRBV12-3/TRBV12-4	.	.	TGTGCCAGCAGTTTTCAGGGGGGCTACGAGCAGTACTTC	CASSFQGGYEQYF
TRBJ1-2	14	TRBV19	.	few	TGTGCCAGCCAGAGGGGAGTGGTTAACTATGGCTACACCTTC	CASQRGVVNYGYTF
TRBJ1-5	14	TRBV19	.	.	TGTGCCAGTATCAGGCCAGGGGGCAATCAGCCCCAGCATTTT	CASIRPGGNQPQHF
TRBJ1-2	12	TRBV13	.	few	TGTGCCAGCAGCTCACAAGGCGTAGGCTACACCTTC	CASSSQGVGYTF
TRBJ2-3	15	TRBV6-6	.	few	TGTGCCAGCAGGGGGGGAGTTGTCGGCACAGATACGCAGTATTTT	CASRGGVVGTDTQYF
TRBJ2-7	15	TRBV5-1	TRBD1	.	TGCGCCAGCAGCCGGGACCGGGACAGGGGTTCGGCGCAGTACTTC	CASSRDRDRGSAQYF
TRBJ2-2	17	TRBV4-3	TRBD2	.	TGCGCCAGCAGCCACGGAAGCGGGGGCTGGGACACCGGGGAGCTGTTTTTT	CASSHGSGGWDTGELFF